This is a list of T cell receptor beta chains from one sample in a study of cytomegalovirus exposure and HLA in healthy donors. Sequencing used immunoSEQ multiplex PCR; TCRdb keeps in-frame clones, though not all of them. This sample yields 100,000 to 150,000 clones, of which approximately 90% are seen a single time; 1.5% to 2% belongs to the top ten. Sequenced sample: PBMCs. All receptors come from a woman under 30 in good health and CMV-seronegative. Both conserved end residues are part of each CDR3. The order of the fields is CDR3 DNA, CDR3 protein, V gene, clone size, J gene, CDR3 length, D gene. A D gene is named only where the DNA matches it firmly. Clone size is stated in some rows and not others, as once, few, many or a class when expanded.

CDR3 DNA: TGCGCCAGCAGCGCGTCACCGGGACTAGCGGGAGGGGAGCAGTACTTC
CDR3 protein: CASSASPGLAGGEQYF
V gene: TRBV4-1
clone size: NA
J gene: TRBJ2-7
CDR3 length: 16
D gene: TRBD2

CDR3 DNA: TGTGCCAGCAGCCAAGATCCTGTGGAGACCCAGTACTTC
CDR3 protein: CASSQDPVETQYF
V gene: TRBV4-2
clone size: NA
J gene: TRBJ2-5
CDR3 length: 13
D gene: NA

CDR3 DNA: TGTGCCAGCAGCTTAACGACAGGGAGCTCCTACAATGAGCAGTTCTTC
CDR3 protein: CASSLTTGSSYNEQFF
V gene: TRBV11-2
clone size: NA
J gene: TRBJ2-1
CDR3 length: 16
D gene: TRBD1

CDR3 DNA: TGCAGCGTAACCGACAGGGGAAACACTGAAGCTTTCTTT
CDR3 protein: CSVTDRGNTEAFF
V gene: TRBV29-1
clone size: NA
J gene: TRBJ1-1
CDR3 length: 13
D gene: TRBD1

CDR3 DNA: TGTGCCTGGAGTGTGGGGGGGCACACATCCACAGATACGCAGTATTTT
CDR3 protein: CAWSVGGHTSTDTQYF
V gene: TRBV30
clone size: NA
J gene: TRBJ2-3
CDR3 length: 16
D gene: NA

CDR3 DNA: TGTGCCAGCAGTTACTTCGGAGGCCAGGAGACCCAGTACTTC
CDR3 protein: CASSYFGGQETQYF
V gene: TRBV6-6
clone size: NA
J gene: TRBJ2-5
CDR3 length: 14
D gene: NA

CDR3 DNA: TGTGCCAGCAGTCCAACAGGGAATCAGCCCCAGCATTTT
CDR3 protein: CASSPTGNQPQHF
V gene: TRBV5-6
clone size: NA
J gene: TRBJ1-5
CDR3 length: 13
D gene: NA

CDR3 DNA: TGTGCCAGCTCACCAGGACAGGCGAACACTGAAGCTTTCTTT
CDR3 protein: CASSPGQANTEAFF
V gene: TRBV18
clone size: NA
J gene: TRBJ1-1
CDR3 length: 14
D gene: TRBD1

CDR3 DNA: TGTGCCAGCATACAGACAGGGGGGACCGGGGAGCTGTTTTTT
CDR3 protein: CASIQTGGTGELFF
V gene: TRBV6-1
clone size: NA
J gene: TRBJ2-2
CDR3 length: 14
D gene: TRBD1

CDR3 DNA: TGCGCCAGCAGCCGACTACCTAGCGGGGGGGCCGCAGATACGCAGTATTTT
CDR3 protein: CASSRLPSGGAADTQYF
V gene: TRBV5-1
clone size: NA
J gene: TRBJ2-3
CDR3 length: 17
D gene: TRBD2

CDR3 DNA: TGTGCCAGCAGCTCCCGAGAGGGAAAATACGAGCAGTACTTC
CDR3 protein: CASSSREGKYEQYF
V gene: TRBV7-9
clone size: NA
J gene: TRBJ2-7
CDR3 length: 14
D gene: NA

CDR3 DNA: TGCAGTGCCTGGGGCCTAACTGAAGCTTTCTTT
CDR3 protein: CSAWGLTEAFF
V gene: TRBV20-1
clone size: once
J gene: TRBJ1-1
CDR3 length: 11
D gene: NA

CDR3 DNA: TGTGCCAGCAGTCCCAACAGTGATCCCTACGAGCAGTACTTC
CDR3 protein: CASSPNSDPYEQYF
V gene: TRBV27
clone size: NA
J gene: TRBJ2-7
CDR3 length: 14
D gene: NA

CDR3 DNA: TGCAGTGCTAGGCCTCGGGATGAGCAGTTCTTC
CDR3 protein: CSARPRDEQFF
V gene: TRBV20-1
clone size: NA
J gene: TRBJ2-1
CDR3 length: 11
D gene: NA

CDR3 DNA: TGTGCCAGCAGTTACTCGCGGGACAGGGTGTCGGCTTTCTTT
CDR3 protein: CASSYSRDRVSAFF
V gene: TRBV6-5
clone size: once
J gene: TRBJ1-1
CDR3 length: 14
D gene: TRBD1

CDR3 DNA: TGTGCCAGCAGCTTGGGGGGTAGCGGGAGCTCCTACGAGCAGTACTTC
CDR3 protein: CASSLGGSGSSYEQYF
V gene: TRBV7-2
clone size: NA
J gene: TRBJ2-7
CDR3 length: 16
D gene: TRBD2

CDR3 DNA: TGTGCCAGTAGTATTAGTACAGACTACGAGCAGTACTTC
CDR3 protein: CASSISTDYEQYF
V gene: TRBV19
clone size: NA
J gene: TRBJ2-7
CDR3 length: 13
D gene: NA

CDR3 DNA: TGTGCCAGCAGCTTAGATTCCTGGACAGGCGACACTGAAGCTTTCTTT
CDR3 protein: CASSLDSWTGDTEAFF
V gene: TRBV11-3
clone size: NA
J gene: TRBJ1-1
CDR3 length: 16
D gene: TRBD1

CDR3 DNA: TGTGCCTGGCAGTCAGGGATTAGCACAGATACGCAGTATTTT
CDR3 protein: CAWQSGISTDTQYF
V gene: TRBV30
clone size: NA
J gene: TRBJ2-3
CDR3 length: 14
D gene: NA

CDR3 DNA: TGTGCCACCAGCGAGAGGAAGACAGGGGATGGCTACACCTTC
CDR3 protein: CATSERKTGDGYTF
V gene: TRBV15
clone size: many
J gene: TRBJ1-2
CDR3 length: 14
D gene: TRBD1

CDR3 DNA: TGTGCCAGCAGCTTGTTCGACAGGGGCCCCTCCTACGAGCAGTACTTC
CDR3 protein: CASSLFDRGPSYEQYF
V gene: TRBV5-6
clone size: NA
J gene: TRBJ2-7
CDR3 length: 16
D gene: TRBD1

CDR3 DNA: TGTGCCAGCACCGATCAGCCCCAGCATTTT
CDR3 protein: CASTDQPQHF
V gene: TRBV27
clone size: few
J gene: TRBJ1-5
CDR3 length: 10
D gene: NA

CDR3 DNA: TGCGCCAGCAGCTTGGCCACAGGGATAATGAACACTGAAGCTTTCTTT
CDR3 protein: CASSLATGIMNTEAFF
V gene: TRBV5-1
clone size: NA
J gene: TRBJ1-1
CDR3 length: 16
D gene: NA

CDR3 DNA: TGTGCCAGCAGCCCGCTAGCGGGACCTAACACCGGGGAGCTGTTTTTT
CDR3 protein: CASSPLAGPNTGELFF
V gene: TRBV7-3
clone size: NA
J gene: TRBJ2-2
CDR3 length: 16
D gene: TRBD2

CDR3 DNA: TGTGCCAGCAGTCCACTTTTACCGTTTGAGGATGAGCAGTTCTTC
CDR3 protein: CASSPLLPFEDEQFF
V gene: TRBV28
clone size: NA
J gene: TRBJ2-1
CDR3 length: 15
D gene: NA

CDR3 DNA: TGTGCCAGTAGTGCGCGGGCAGTAATGAACAATGAGCAGTTCTTC
CDR3 protein: CASSARAVMNNEQFF
V gene: TRBV19
clone size: NA
J gene: TRBJ2-1
CDR3 length: 15
D gene: NA

CDR3 DNA: TGCGCCAGCAGCTCCGGGACAGCAAAAGAGACCCAGTACTTC
CDR3 protein: CASSSGTAKETQYF
V gene: TRBV5-1
clone size: NA
J gene: TRBJ2-5
CDR3 length: 14
D gene: TRBD1

CDR3 DNA: TGTGCCAGCTCACCACTTCAGAATAACTATGGCTACACCTTC
CDR3 protein: CASSPLQNNYGYTF
V gene: TRBV18
clone size: NA
J gene: TRBJ1-2
CDR3 length: 14
D gene: NA

CDR3 DNA: TGTGCCAGCAGTTCTAGCTCCTCCTACAATGAGCAGTTCTTC
CDR3 protein: CASSSSSSYNEQFF
V gene: TRBV27
clone size: NA
J gene: TRBJ2-1
CDR3 length: 14
D gene: NA

CDR3 DNA: TGTGCCAGCAGTCCCGGGAGGGGAAACTATGGCTACACCTTC
CDR3 protein: CASSPGRGNYGYTF
V gene: TRBV6-5
clone size: NA
J gene: TRBJ1-2
CDR3 length: 14
D gene: NA

CDR3 DNA: TGTGCCAGCAGAACCGGGGGTAGCGGGCCCAATGAGCAGTTCTTC
CDR3 protein: CASRTGGSGPNEQFF
V gene: TRBV7-2
clone size: NA
J gene: TRBJ2-1
CDR3 length: 15
D gene: TRBD2

CDR3 DNA: TGTGCCAGCAGCTTAACAGGGAACACTGAAGCTTTCTTT
CDR3 protein: CASSLTGNTEAFF
V gene: TRBV11-2
clone size: NA
J gene: TRBJ1-1
CDR3 length: 13
D gene: NA

CDR3 DNA: TGCGCCAGCAGCCAAGGACTGGCCTCCTACGAGCAGTACTTC
CDR3 protein: CASSQGLASYEQYF
V gene: TRBV4-3
clone size: NA
J gene: TRBJ2-7
CDR3 length: 14
D gene: NA

CDR3 DNA: TGTGCCAGCTCACTCCGGGACAGTTATAGCAATCAGCCCCAGCATTTT
CDR3 protein: CASSLRDSYSNQPQHF
V gene: TRBV18
clone size: NA
J gene: TRBJ1-5
CDR3 length: 16
D gene: TRBD1

CDR3 DNA: TGTGCCAGCAGCAGGGGACTAGCGGAACAAGAGACCCAGTACTTC
CDR3 protein: CASSRGLAEQETQYF
V gene: TRBV6-5
clone size: once
J gene: TRBJ2-5
CDR3 length: 15
D gene: TRBD2

CDR3 DNA: TGTGCCAGCAGTGAAACAGGGGAGTTTGGCTACACCTTC
CDR3 protein: CASSETGEFGYTF
V gene: TRBV6-1
clone size: NA
J gene: TRBJ1-2
CDR3 length: 13
D gene: TRBD1

CDR3 DNA: TGTGCCAGCTCACCGCAGCAGGGGGCGAACACTGAAGCTTTCTTT
CDR3 protein: CASSPQQGANTEAFF
V gene: TRBV18
clone size: NA
J gene: TRBJ1-1
CDR3 length: 15
D gene: TRBD1

CDR3 DNA: TGTGCCAGCAGCGTACCCCCCACGGACAGGGGCTACTATGGCTACACCTTC
CDR3 protein: CASSVPPTDRGYYGYTF
V gene: TRBV9
clone size: NA
J gene: TRBJ1-2
CDR3 length: 17
D gene: TRBD1

CDR3 DNA: TGCGCCAGCAGCAGGGGCCCACCTAATGAGCAGTTCTTC
CDR3 protein: CASSRGPPNEQFF
V gene: TRBV10-1
clone size: NA
J gene: TRBJ2-1
CDR3 length: 13
D gene: NA

CDR3 DNA: TGTGCCTGGAGTGTGGGGGGTTCTGGGGCCAACGTCCTGACTTTC
CDR3 protein: CAWSVGGSGANVLTF
V gene: TRBV30
clone size: few
J gene: TRBJ2-6
CDR3 length: 15
D gene: NA

CDR3 DNA: TGTGCCAGCAGCCGTACAAGGAACACTGAAGCTTTCTTT
CDR3 protein: CASSRTRNTEAFF
V gene: TRBV14
clone size: NA
J gene: TRBJ1-1
CDR3 length: 13
D gene: NA

CDR3 DNA: TGTGCCAGCAGCGATGAGGGAGGGGACCGTACTAACTATGGCTACACCTTC
CDR3 protein: CASSDEGGDRTNYGYTF
V gene: TRBV5-6
clone size: NA
J gene: TRBJ1-2
CDR3 length: 17
D gene: NA

CDR3 DNA: TGTGCCAGCAGCTTGCTCACCCGAGGGGGCACTGAAGCTTTCTTT
CDR3 protein: CASSLLTRGGTEAFF
V gene: TRBV5-6
clone size: NA
J gene: TRBJ1-1
CDR3 length: 15
D gene: NA

CDR3 DNA: TGTGCCGGACAACTAGCGGGGGACAATGAGCAGTTCTTC
CDR3 protein: CAGQLAGDNEQFF
V gene: TRBV2
clone size: NA
J gene: TRBJ2-1
CDR3 length: 13
D gene: TRBD2

CDR3 DNA: TGTGCCAGCAGAAAACTAGGAGCAGATACGCAGTATTTT
CDR3 protein: CASRKLGADTQYF
V gene: TRBV27
clone size: NA
J gene: TRBJ2-3
CDR3 length: 13
D gene: NA

CDR3 DNA: TGTGCCAGCGCTCCTCTGAGGACAGACAATGAGCAGTTCTTC
CDR3 protein: CASAPLRTDNEQFF
V gene: TRBV2
clone size: NA
J gene: TRBJ2-1
CDR3 length: 14
D gene: NA

CDR3 DNA: TGTGCCAGCAGCCAAGGGGCAGTGGGTCGGTTATCCTACGAGCAGTACTTC
CDR3 protein: CASSQGAVGRLSYEQYF
V gene: TRBV14
clone size: NA
J gene: TRBJ2-7
CDR3 length: 17
D gene: NA

CDR3 DNA: TGTGCCACCAGCGTTGCCCTCAGCGGGAGCACAGATACGCAGTATTTT
CDR3 protein: CATSVALSGSTDTQYF
V gene: TRBV15
clone size: NA
J gene: TRBJ2-3
CDR3 length: 16
D gene: NA

CDR3 DNA: TGTGCCAGTAGAGCAGGGGGATCCTATAATTCACCCCTCCACTTT
CDR3 protein: CASRAGGSYNSPLHF
V gene: TRBV19
clone size: NA
J gene: TRBJ1-6
CDR3 length: 15
D gene: TRBD1

CDR3 DNA: TGTGCCAGCAGTTTACTGGGGGCGATCGAGCAGTACTTC
CDR3 protein: CASSLLGAIEQYF
V gene: TRBV27
clone size: once
J gene: TRBJ2-7
CDR3 length: 13
D gene: NA

CDR3 DNA: TGTGCCAGTAGTATCGGGACAGGGTCCTACGAGCAGTACTTC
CDR3 protein: CASSIGTGSYEQYF
V gene: TRBV19
clone size: few
J gene: TRBJ2-7
CDR3 length: 14
D gene: TRBD1

CDR3 DNA: TGCGCCAGCAGCCCCGGGACTCCGATCTCCTATAATTCACCCCTCCACTTT
CDR3 protein: CASSPGTPISYNSPLHF
V gene: TRBV5-1
clone size: NA
J gene: TRBJ1-6
CDR3 length: 17
D gene: NA

CDR3 DNA: TGCGCCAGCAGCTTGGGGACAGTGAACACCGGGGAGCTGTTTTTT
CDR3 protein: CASSLGTVNTGELFF
V gene: TRBV5-1
clone size: NA
J gene: TRBJ2-2
CDR3 length: 15
D gene: NA